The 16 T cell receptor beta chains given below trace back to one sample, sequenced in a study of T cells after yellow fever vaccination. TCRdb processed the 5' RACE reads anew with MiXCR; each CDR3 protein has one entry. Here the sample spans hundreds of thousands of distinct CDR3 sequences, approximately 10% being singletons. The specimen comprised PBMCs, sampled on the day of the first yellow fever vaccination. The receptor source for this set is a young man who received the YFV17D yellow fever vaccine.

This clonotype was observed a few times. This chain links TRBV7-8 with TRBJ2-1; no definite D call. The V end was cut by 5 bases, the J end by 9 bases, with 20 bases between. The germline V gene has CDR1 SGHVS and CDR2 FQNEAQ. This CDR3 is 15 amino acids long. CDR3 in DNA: TGTGCCAGCAGCCCCCGGAGCCCCGACTTGGGTGAGCAGTTCTTC. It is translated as CASSPRSPDLGEQFF.

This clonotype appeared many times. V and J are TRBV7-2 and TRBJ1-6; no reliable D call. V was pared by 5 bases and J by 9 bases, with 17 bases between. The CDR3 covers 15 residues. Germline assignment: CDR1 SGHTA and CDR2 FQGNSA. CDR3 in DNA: TGTGCCAGCAGCCCCCGGGCGGGAGACCTTTCACCCCTCCACTTT. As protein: CASSPRAGDLSPLHF.

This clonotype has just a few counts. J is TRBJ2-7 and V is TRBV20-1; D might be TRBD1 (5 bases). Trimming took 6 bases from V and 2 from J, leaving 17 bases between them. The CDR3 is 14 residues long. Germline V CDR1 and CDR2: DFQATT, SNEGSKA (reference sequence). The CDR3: CSALSPDTAYEQYV. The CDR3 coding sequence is TGCAGTGCCCTATCCCCGGACACGGCCTACGAGCAGTACGTC.

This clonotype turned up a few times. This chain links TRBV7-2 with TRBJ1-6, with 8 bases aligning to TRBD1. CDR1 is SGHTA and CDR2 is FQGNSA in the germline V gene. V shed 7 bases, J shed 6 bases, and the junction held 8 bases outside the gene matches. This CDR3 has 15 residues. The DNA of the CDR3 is TGTGCCAGCACCCCTGGGCAGGGGGCTAATTCACCCCTCCACTTT. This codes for CASTPGQGANSPLHF.

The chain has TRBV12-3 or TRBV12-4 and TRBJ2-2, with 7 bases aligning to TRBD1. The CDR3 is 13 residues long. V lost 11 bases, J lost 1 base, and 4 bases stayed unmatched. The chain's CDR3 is CAQGQMNTGELFF. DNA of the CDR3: TGTGCCCAGGGACAGATGAACACCGGGGAGCTGTTTTTT.

The CDR3 DNA reads as TGTGCCAGCAGCTTAGAACGGGGGGGCCGGGATGAGCAGTTCTTC. Translated, it gives CASSLERGGRDEQFF. The chain links TRBV7-2 to TRBJ2-1; TRBD2 aligns across 8 bases. With 1 base clipped from V and 8 bases from J, the junction kept 7 bases outside the gene matches. CDR1 SGHTA and CDR2 FQGNSA come from the germline V gene. This CDR3 has 15 residues.

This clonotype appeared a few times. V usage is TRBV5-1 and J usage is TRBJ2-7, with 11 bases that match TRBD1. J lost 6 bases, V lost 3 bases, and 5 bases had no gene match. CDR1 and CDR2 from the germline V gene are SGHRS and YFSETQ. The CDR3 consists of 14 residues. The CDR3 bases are TGCGCCAGCAGCTCAGGGACAGGGGGTAGCGAGCAGTACGTC. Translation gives CASSSGTGGSEQYV.

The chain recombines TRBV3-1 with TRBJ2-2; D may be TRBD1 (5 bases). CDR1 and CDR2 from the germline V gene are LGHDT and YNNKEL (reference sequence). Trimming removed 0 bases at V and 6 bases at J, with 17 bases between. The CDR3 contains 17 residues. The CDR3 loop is CASSQDLPKGRSGELFF. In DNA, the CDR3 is TGTGCCAGCAGCCAAGATCTGCCGAAGGGGCGGTCCGGGGAGCTGTTTTTT.

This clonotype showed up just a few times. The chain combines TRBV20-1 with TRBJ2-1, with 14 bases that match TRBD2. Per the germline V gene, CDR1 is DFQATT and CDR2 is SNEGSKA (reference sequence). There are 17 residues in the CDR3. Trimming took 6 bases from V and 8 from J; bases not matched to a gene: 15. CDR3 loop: CSALPPGLAGVVDEQFF. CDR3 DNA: TGCAGTGCCCTCCCTCCGGGACTAGCGGGGGTGGTCGATGAGCAGTTCTTC.

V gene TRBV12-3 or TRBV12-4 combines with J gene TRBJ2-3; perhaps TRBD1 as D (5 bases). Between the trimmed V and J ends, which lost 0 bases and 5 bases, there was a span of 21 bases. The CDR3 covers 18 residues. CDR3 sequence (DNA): TGTGCCAGCAGTTTAGCGCGGATCCAGGGTCGGGTTGGAGATACGCAGTATTTT. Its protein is CASSLARIQGRVGDTQYF.

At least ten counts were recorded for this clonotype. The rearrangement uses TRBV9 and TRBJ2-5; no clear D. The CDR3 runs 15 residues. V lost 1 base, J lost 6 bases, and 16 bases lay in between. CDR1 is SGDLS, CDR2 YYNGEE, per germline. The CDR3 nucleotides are TGTGCCAGCAGCGTAAGCCCCCAGACTGAGAAGACCCAGTACTTC. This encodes CASSVSPQTEKTQYF.

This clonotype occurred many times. The CDR3: CASSVPGQYTEAFF. The DNA for the CDR3 is TGTGCCAGCAGCGTACCGGGACAGTACACTGAAGCTTTCTTT. J is TRBJ1-1 and V is TRBV7-2; TRBD1 matches at 7 bases. J was trimmed by 3 bases and V by 5 bases; bases with no gene match: 6. There are 14 residues in the CDR3. Germline assignment: CDR1 SGHTA and CDR2 FQGNSA.

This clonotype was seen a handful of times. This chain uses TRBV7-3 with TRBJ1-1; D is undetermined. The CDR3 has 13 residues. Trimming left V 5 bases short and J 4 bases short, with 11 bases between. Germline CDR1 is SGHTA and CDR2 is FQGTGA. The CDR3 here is CASSRAGSTEAFF. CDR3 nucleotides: TGTGCCAGCAGCCGAGCAGGATCCACTGAAGCTTTCTTT.

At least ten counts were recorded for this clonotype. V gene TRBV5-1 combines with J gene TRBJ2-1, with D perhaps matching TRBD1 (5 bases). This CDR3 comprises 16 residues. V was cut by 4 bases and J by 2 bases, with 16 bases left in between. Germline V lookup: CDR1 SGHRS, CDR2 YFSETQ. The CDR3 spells CASSLPSPGTYNEQFF. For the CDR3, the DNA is TGCGCCAGCAGCCTTCCATCCCCAGGGACCTACAATGAGCAGTTCTTC.

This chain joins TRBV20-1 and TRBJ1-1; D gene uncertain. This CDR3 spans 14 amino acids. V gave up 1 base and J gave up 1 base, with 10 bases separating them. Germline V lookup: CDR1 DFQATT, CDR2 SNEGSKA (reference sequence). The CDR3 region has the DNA TGCAGTGCTAGAGTACGGGAGTCGAACACTGAAGCTTTCTTT. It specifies CSARVRESNTEAFF.

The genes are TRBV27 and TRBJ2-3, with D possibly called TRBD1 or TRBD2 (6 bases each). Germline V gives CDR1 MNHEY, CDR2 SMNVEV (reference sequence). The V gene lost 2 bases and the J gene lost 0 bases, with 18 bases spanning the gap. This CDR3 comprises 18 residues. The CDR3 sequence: CASSLRAYSGASTDTQYF. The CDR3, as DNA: TGTGCCAGCAGTTTAAGGGCCTATTCGGGGGCTAGCACAGATACGCAGTATTTT.